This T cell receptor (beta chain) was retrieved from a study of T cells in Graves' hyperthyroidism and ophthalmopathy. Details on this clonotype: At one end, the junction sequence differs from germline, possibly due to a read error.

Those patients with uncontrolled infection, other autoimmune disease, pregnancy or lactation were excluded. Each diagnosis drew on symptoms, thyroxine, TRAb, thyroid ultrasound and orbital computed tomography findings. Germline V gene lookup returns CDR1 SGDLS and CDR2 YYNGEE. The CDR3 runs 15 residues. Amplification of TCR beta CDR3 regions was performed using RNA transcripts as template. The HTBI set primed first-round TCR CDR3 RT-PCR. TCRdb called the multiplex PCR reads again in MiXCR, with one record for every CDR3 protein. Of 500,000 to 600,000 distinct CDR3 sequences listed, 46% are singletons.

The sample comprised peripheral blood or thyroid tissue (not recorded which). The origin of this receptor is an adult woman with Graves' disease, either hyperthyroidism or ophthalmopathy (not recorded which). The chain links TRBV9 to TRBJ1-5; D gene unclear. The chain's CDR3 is CASSQEAGSGEQLDF. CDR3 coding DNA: TGTGCCAGCAGCCAAGAAGCGGGGTCTGGGGAACAATTGGATTTT.